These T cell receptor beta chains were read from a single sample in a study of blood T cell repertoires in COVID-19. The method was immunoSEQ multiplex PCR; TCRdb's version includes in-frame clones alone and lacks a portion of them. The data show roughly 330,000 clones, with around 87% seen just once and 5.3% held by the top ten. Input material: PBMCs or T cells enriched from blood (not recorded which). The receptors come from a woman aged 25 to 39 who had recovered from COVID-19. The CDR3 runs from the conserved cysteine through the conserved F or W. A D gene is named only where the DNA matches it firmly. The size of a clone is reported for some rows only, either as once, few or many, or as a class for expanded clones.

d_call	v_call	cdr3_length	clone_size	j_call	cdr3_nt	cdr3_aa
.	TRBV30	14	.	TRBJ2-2	TGTGCCTGGAGGTGGCGGACGAACACCGGGGAGCTGTTTTTT	CAWRWRTNTGELFF
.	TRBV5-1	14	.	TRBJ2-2	TGCGCCAGCGCTGGGGCAGACCCCACCGGGGAGCTGTTTTTT	CASAGADPTGELFF
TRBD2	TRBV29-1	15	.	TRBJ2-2	TGCAGCGTTGAGAGCGGGGGGCTCGGAACCGGGGAGCTGTTTTTT	CSVESGGLGTGELFF
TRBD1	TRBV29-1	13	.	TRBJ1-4	TGCAGCGCGGGACAGTCGAATAATGAAAAACTGTTTTTT	CSAGQSNNEKLFF
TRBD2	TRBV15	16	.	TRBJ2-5	TGTGCCACCAGCAGAGGCGGGGGACTAGCTAAAGAGACCCAGTACTTC	CATSRGGGLAKETQYF
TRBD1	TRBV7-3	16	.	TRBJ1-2	TGTGCCAGCAGCTTATCGGGGCAACAGGGGCTGGATGGCTACACCTTC	CASSLSGQQGLDGYTF
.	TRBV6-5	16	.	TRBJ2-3	TGTGCCAGCAGTTACTCGAATAGCGGCGGTCCAGATACGCAGTATTTT	CASSYSNSGGPDTQYF
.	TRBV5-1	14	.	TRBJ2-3	TGCGCCAGCAGCTTACGACAAAGCACAGATACGCAGTATTTT	CASSLRQSTDTQYF
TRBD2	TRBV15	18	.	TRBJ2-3	TGTGCCACCAGCAGAGGAACTAGCGGGGGATCTAGCACAGATACGCAGTATTTT	CATSRGTSGGSSTDTQYF
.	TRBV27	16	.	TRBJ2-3	TGTGCCAGCAGTTTTGGCCTAGCGACCAGAGGAGATACGCAGTATTTT	CASSFGLATRGDTQYF
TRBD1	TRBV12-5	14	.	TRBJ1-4	TGTGCTAGTGGTACGGGACAGGGTCATGAAAAACTGTTTTTT	CASGTGQGHEKLFF
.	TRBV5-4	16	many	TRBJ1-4	TGTGCCAGCAGCACGGGAAACCCCACAACTAATGAAAAACTGTTTTTT	CASSTGNPTTNEKLFF
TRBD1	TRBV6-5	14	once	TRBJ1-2	TGTGCCAGCAGTTTCAGGGGGACAGACTATGGCTACACCTTC	CASSFRGTDYGYTF
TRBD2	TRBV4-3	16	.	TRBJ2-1	TGCGCCAGCAGCCAAGAGGGTCGGGGGGGCCGAGGTGAGCAGTTCTTC	CASSQEGRGGRGEQFF
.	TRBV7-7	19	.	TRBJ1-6	TGTGCCAGCAGCTTAGATCTCAGGGAAGGTTTGTCCTATAATTCACCCCTCCACTTT	CASSLDLREGLSYNSPLHF
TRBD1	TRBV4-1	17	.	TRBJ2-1	TGCGCCAGCAGCCAATACCAGACAGGGACATTGGACAATGAGCAGTTCTTC	CASSQYQTGTLDNEQFF
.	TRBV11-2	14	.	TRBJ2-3	TGTGCCAGCAGCTTTCGAGGGAGCACAGATACGCAGTATTTT	CASSFRGSTDTQYF
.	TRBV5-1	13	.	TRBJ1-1	TGCGCCAGCAGCCCCGGTCGAGGTGGTGAAGCTTTCTTT	CASSPGRGGEAFF
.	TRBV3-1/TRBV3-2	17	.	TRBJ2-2	TGTGCCAGCAGCCAAGGATACAGGGGACTCAACACCGGGGAGCTGTTTTTT	CASSQGYRGLNTGELFF
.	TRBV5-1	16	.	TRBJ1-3	TGCGCCAGCAGCTTCGACTATCCGCTCTCTGGAAACACCATATATTTT	CASSFDYPLSGNTIYF
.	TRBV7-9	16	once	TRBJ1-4	TGTGCCAGCAGCTGGATAACAGGTCAGGTCGGCGAAAAACTGTTTTTT	CASSWITGQVGEKLFF
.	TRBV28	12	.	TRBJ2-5	TGTGCCAGCAGCGGACATGGGGAGACCCAGTACTTC	CASSGHGETQYF
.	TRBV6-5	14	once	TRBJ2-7	TGTGCCAGCAGTTACTCGGGGCTCGGTTACGAGCAGTACTTC	CASSYSGLGYEQYF
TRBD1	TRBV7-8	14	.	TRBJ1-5	TGTGCCAGCAGCCGGGACAGGGTCCGTCAGCCCCAGCATTTT	CASSRDRVRQPQHF
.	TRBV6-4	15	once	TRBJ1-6	TGTGCCAGCAGCCCGCTAGGTTCCTATAATTCACCCCTCCACTTT	CASSPLGSYNSPLHF
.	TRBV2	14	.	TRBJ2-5	TGTGCCAGCAGGCCGTGGCTGTACCAAGAGACCCAGTACTTC	CASRPWLYQETQYF
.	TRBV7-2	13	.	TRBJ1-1	TGTGCCAGCAGCCCTCTCGACAGAACTGAAGCTTTCTTT	CASSPLDRTEAFF
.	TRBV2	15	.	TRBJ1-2	TGTGCCAGCAGCCTTACGGGGACTACTTTGGGTGGCTACACCTTC	CASSLTGTTLGGYTF
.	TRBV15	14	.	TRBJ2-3	TGTGCCACCAGCAGGACGGGGATCACAGATACGCAGTATTTT	CATSRTGITDTQYF
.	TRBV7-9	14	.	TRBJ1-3	TGTGCCAGCACCCTAGAAGACTCTGGAAACACCATATATTTT	CASTLEDSGNTIYF
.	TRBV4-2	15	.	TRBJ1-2	TGTGCCAGCAGCCAAGACGAACAGGACCCGCGGGGCTACACCTTC	CASSQDEQDPRGYTF
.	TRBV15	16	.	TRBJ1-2	TGTGCCACCAGCAGGGGAGGGAGGGGCGAAGCGGATGGCTACACCTTC	CATSRGGRGEADGYTF
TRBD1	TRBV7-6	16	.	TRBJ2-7	TGTGCCAGCAGCTTAGCCCCGGGACAGGGGGACTACGAGCAGTACTTC	CASSLAPGQGDYEQYF
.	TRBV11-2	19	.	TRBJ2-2	TGTGCCAGCAGCCCCCCCTATTACAGTACTCTCGCGAACACCGGGGAGCTGTTTTTT	CASSPPYYSTLANTGELFF
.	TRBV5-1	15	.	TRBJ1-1	TGCGCCAGCAGCCCCCTGACCTTCAGGGACACTGAAGCTTTCTTT	CASSPLTFRDTEAFF
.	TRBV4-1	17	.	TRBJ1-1	TGCGCCAGCAGCCAAGACCCTGCACGGGTGCGGAACACTGAAGCTTTCTTT	CASSQDPARVRNTEAFF
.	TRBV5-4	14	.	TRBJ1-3	TGTGCCGGATCGGACATCAGCTCTGGAAACACCATATATTTT	CAGSDISSGNTIYF
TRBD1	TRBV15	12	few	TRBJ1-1	TGTGCCACCGGTAGGGGGCGGACTGAAGCTTTCTTT	CATGRGRTEAFF
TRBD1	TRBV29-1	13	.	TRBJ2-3	TGCAGCGTTTCGACAGGGTTCACAGATACGCAGTATTTT	CSVSTGFTDTQYF
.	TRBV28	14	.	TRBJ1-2	TGTGCCAGCACCCTAGGGTGGGAGAACTATGGCTACACCTTC	CASTLGWENYGYTF